These T cell receptor beta chains were read from a single sample in a study of cytotoxic CD8 clonotypes in ibrutinib-treated CLL. The method was immunoSEQ multiplex PCR; TCRdb's version includes in-frame clones alone and lacks a portion of them. The sample holds 150,000 or so clones, around nine tenths seen once. Material: PBMCs, obtained at disease progression, from a patient treated with ibrutinib. These receptors were collected from a human donor with chronic lymphocytic leukemia. The CDR3 runs from the conserved cysteine through the conserved F or W. A D gene is named only where the DNA matches it firmly. Clone size, where shown, is once, few, many, or a class for clones that have expanded.

j_gene	v_gene	d_gene	abundance	CDR3nt	CDR3aa
TRBJ2-7	TRBV11-3	NA	NA	TGTGCCAGCAGCTCTTCCGGGACTCTAAGCTCCTACGAGCAGTACTTC	CASSSSGTLSSYEQYF
TRBJ2-7	TRBV5-1	NA	NA	TGCGCCAGCAGCTTGTCACAGGGGAGGACCTACGAGCAGTACTTC	CASSLSQGRTYEQYF
TRBJ2-2	TRBV13	TRBD1	NA	TGTGCCAGCAGCGAAACCCGGGACAGGGGGTCCACCGGGGAGCTGTTTTTT	CASSETRDRGSTGELFF
TRBJ1-5	TRBV7-9	NA	NA	TGTGCCAGCAGCTTAGGTGGACAGCAGCATTTT	CASSLGGQQHF
TRBJ2-1	TRBV5-1	NA	NA	TGCGCCAGCAGCTCAGGGGGGAGCCCCTCCGATGAGCAGTTCTTC	CASSSGGSPSDEQFF
TRBJ2-7	TRBV9	NA	NA	TGTGCCAGCAGCGTTGGGGGTGAGCAGTACTTC	CASSVGGEQYF
TRBJ2-7	TRBV18	TRBD2	NA	TGTGCCAGCTCACCATACCCGACTAGCGGGAGGGCCTCCTACGAGCAGTACTTC	CASSPYPTSGRASYEQYF
TRBJ2-3	TRBV4-1	TRBD1	NA	TGCGCCAGCAGCACGGACAGGGGGTCGGGCACAGATACGCAGTATTTT	CASSTDRGSGTDTQYF
TRBJ2-5	TRBV5-6	TRBD2	NA	TGTGCCAGCAGCCTTACTAGCGCAGAGACCCAGTACTTC	CASSLTSAETQYF
TRBJ2-7	TRBV5-4	TRBD1	NA	TGTGCCAGCAGCCCCGTAGGGGACAGGGGGCGAAACAAGTACTTC	CASSPVGDRGRNKYF
TRBJ2-1	TRBV20-1	NA	NA	TGCAGTGCCCGGCGGGTTGATGAGCAGTTCTTC	CSARRVDEQFF
TRBJ1-1	TRBV29-1	NA	NA	TGCAGCGTTGGATCAGGGTTCATGAACACTGAAGCTTTCTTT	CSVGSGFMNTEAFF
TRBJ2-7	TRBV9	TRBD1	NA	TGTGCCAGCAGCGCGGGACAGACCTACGAGCAGTACTTC	CASSAGQTYEQYF
TRBJ2-6	TRBV7-9	TRBD2	NA	TGTGCCAGCAGCACGGGACTAGCGTTATCCTCTGGGGCCAACGTCCTGACTTTC	CASSTGLALSSGANVLTF
TRBJ1-1	TRBV21-1	NA	NA	TGTGCCAGCAGCAGAGAGGCAGGGCGCATACAGTACATGAACACTGAAGCTTTCTTT	CASSREAGRIQYMNTEAFF
TRBJ2-1	TRBV5-4	NA	NA	TGTGCCAGCAGCCTGAACAGCCCTGGGGGGCAGTTCTTC	CASSLNSPGGQFF
TRBJ2-2	TRBV9	NA	NA	TGTGCCAGCAGCAGATGGGGACAGAACACCGGGGAGCTGTTTTTT	CASSRWGQNTGELFF
TRBJ1-4	TRBV19	TRBD1	NA	TGTGCCAGTAGTAGGACAGGTCTTGGGCTGACTAATGAAAAACTGTTTTTT	CASSRTGLGLTNEKLFF
TRBJ1-1	TRBV5-1	TRBD1	NA	TGCGCCAGCAGCCGGGACAGTTCTAACACTGAAGCTTTCTTT	CASSRDSSNTEAFF
TRBJ2-7	TRBV25-1	TRBD2	NA	TGTGCCAGCAGTGACCCTAATAGCGGGAGGGGCCACTACGAGCAGTACTTC	CASSDPNSGRGHYEQYF
TRBJ2-1	TRBV6-1	NA	NA	TGTGCCAGCAGTGAAGTGATGGACCCTGGGGATGAGCAGTTCTTC	CASSEVMDPGDEQFF
TRBJ2-7	TRBV18	TRBD2	once	TGTGCCAGCTCACCCCCCCTAGCGGGAGCCTACGAGCAGTACTTC	CASSPPLAGAYEQYF
TRBJ1-1	TRBV19	NA	NA	TGTGCCAGTAGTTCGGCAGAGTACACTGAAGCTTTCTTT	CASSSAEYTEAFF
TRBJ1-4	TRBV2	NA	NA	TGTGCCAGCAGTGAAAATGTAGGGAACGAAAAACTGTTTTTT	CASSENVGNEKLFF
TRBJ2-1	TRBV21-1	NA	once	TGTGCCAGCAGCAAGGGGACTAGCGGTACCTGTTACAATGAGCAGTTCTTC	CASSKGTSGTCYNEQFF
TRBJ1-5	TRBV28	TRBD1	NA	TGTGCCAGCAGTGGTACCCAGGGGGCAATAATATATAGCAATCAGCCCCAGCATTTT	CASSGTQGAIIYSNQPQHF
TRBJ1-2	TRBV10-3	TRBD1	NA	TGTGCCATCAGTCCCGGGACAGCCCAAAACTATGGCTACACCTTC	CAISPGTAQNYGYTF
TRBJ2-1	TRBV29-1	NA	NA	TGCAGCGTTGAAGGCCACGGGAGCTCCTACAATGAGCAGTTCTTC	CSVEGHGSSYNEQFF
TRBJ2-2	TRBV27	NA	NA	TGTGCCAGCAGCTACGAAGGGGACACCGGGGAGCTGTTTTTT	CASSYEGDTGELFF
TRBJ1-3	TRBV11-2	NA	NA	TGTGCCAGCAGCTCTCCGGTCCCTGGAAACACCATATATTTT	CASSSPVPGNTIYF
TRBJ2-5	TRBV5-1	TRBD1	NA	TGCGCCAGCAGCTTGGGGGGACAGGTCTTAGAGACCCAGTACTTC	CASSLGGQVLETQYF
TRBJ2-4	TRBV11-2	TRBD2	NA	TGTGCCAGCAGCTTAGATCCAGGGAGGGACATTCAGTACTTC	CASSLDPGRDIQYF
TRBJ1-4	TRBV30	NA	NA	TGTGCCTGGGGAACAGGGACGGGGGATGAAAAACTGTTTTTT	CAWGTGTGDEKLFF
TRBJ2-3	TRBV18	TRBD2	NA	TGTGCCAGCTCACCACCCGGACTAGCGGGAACAGATACGCAGTATTTT	CASSPPGLAGTDTQYF
TRBJ2-2	TRBV7-8	NA	many	TGTGCCAGCAGCCGTCTTGACTGGGGCACCGGGGAGCTGTTTTTT	CASSRLDWGTGELFF
TRBJ1-3	TRBV9	NA	NA	TGTGCCAGCAGCGCGGACATTTTCTCTGGAAACACCATATATTTT	CASSADIFSGNTIYF
TRBJ1-4	TRBV7-9	TRBD1	NA	TGTGCCAGCAGTCTAGGGGGAGGGGGCTCAACTAATGAAAAACTGTTTTTT	CASSLGGGGSTNEKLFF
TRBJ2-5	TRBV11-1	NA	NA	TGTGCCAGCATGGGAGAGACCCAGTACTTC	CASMGETQYF
TRBJ1-2	TRBV28	NA	NA	TGTGCCAGCAGCCCTCCTACACGGAACTATGGCTACACCTTC	CASSPPTRNYGYTF
TRBJ1-1	TRBV5-4	NA	once	TGTGCCAGCAGTCAAGGGGCAGGTTACACTGAAGCTTTCTTT	CASSQGAGYTEAFF